The entry below describes one T cell receptor beta chain. Its antigen is still unknown. This specimen comes from a study of CD8+ T cells in alopecia areata. For the study at large: Tofacitinib dosing lasted 6 to 18 months, which was then followed by 6 months off drug.

Stated treatment: oral pan-JAK inhibitor, 5-10 mg twice daily. General study findings and limits: It was observed that many expanded lesional clones persisted in scalp and blood during tofacitinib.

RNA was isolated and reverse transcribed to cDNA, the sequencing template. The method was immunoSEQ multiplex PCR; TCRdb's version includes in-frame clones alone and lacks a portion of them. The sample contains roughly 180,000 clones, 50% to 60% of which appear only once. The V gene lost 1 base and the J gene lost 1 base, with 11 bases spanning the gap. The germline CDR1 and CDR2 sequences are SGHNT and YYREEE (reference sequence). The CDR3 consists of 15 residues. The clonotype was recovered from a human donor with alopecia areata. The sample was CD4+ T cells sorted from blood, taken at week 4, from a patient treated with tofacitinib. V usage is TRBV5-4 and J usage is TRBJ2-5; tentative D call: TRBD2 (6 bases). The CDR3 sequence: CASSLHDGGQETQYF. CDR3 DNA: TGTGCCAGCAGCTTGCACGACGGGGGCCAAGAGACCCAGTACTTC.